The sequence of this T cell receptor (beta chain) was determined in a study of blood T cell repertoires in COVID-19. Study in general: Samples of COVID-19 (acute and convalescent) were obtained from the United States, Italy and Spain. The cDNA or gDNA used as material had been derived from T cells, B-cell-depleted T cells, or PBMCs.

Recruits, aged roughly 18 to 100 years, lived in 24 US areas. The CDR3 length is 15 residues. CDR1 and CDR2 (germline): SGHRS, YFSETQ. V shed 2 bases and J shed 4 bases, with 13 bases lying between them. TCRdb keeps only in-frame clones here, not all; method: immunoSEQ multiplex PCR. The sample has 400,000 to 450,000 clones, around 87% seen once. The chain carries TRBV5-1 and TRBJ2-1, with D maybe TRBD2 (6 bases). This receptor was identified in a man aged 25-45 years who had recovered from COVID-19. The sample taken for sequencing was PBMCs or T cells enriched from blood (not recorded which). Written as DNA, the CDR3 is TGCGCCAGCAGCTTCGGGGGAGGACTTTACAATGAGCAGTTCTTC. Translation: CASSFGGGLYNEQFF.